This T cell receptor (beta chain) appears in the sequencing data of a study of molecular identifiers for immune sequencing clone quantification. Whole-study context: In replicates, RNA from roughly 20,000 or 100,000 naive CD8 cells was split five ways, four sequenced.

CD8+CD4-CCR7+CD45RA+ sorting gave the naive CD8 T cells. Germline assignment: CDR1 MNHEY and CDR2 SVGAGI. There are 13 residues in the CDR3. For bulk TCR libraries, previously described methods and listed TCR primers were used. Each CDR3 protein is one row after TCRdb ran MiXCR on the PCR reads. The profile shows a few hundred thousand distinct CDR3 sequences, 20% to 25% of them singletons. A note on this clonotype: At one end the junction does not follow the germline gene, possibly because of a read error.

The chain uses TRBV6-5 and TRBJ2-7, with D possibly matching TRBD1 (5 bases). This receptor was identified in a human donor in good health. Some libraries in this study had Jurkat cell RNA spiked in. The material sequenced was naive CD8+ T cells from blood, with Jurkat cell RNA spiked in. Subset meaning: FACS-sorted CD8+CD4-CCR7+CD45RA+ naive T cells. This CDR3 is CVSSLGVGYEQYF. DNA of the CDR3: TGTGTCAGCAGTTTAGGGGTCGGCTACGAGCAGTACTTC.